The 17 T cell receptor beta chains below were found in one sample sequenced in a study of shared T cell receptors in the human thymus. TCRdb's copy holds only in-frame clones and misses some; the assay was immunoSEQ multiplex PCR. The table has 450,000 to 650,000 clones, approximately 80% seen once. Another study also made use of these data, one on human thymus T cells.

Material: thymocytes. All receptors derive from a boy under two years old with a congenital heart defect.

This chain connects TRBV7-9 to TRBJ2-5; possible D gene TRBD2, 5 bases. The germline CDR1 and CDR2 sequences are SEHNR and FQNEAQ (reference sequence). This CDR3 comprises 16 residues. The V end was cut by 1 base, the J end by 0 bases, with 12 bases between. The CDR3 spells CASSLDWAGHQETQYF. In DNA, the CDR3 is TGTGCCAGCAGCTTAGATTGGGCGGGCCACCAAGAGACCCAGTACTTC.

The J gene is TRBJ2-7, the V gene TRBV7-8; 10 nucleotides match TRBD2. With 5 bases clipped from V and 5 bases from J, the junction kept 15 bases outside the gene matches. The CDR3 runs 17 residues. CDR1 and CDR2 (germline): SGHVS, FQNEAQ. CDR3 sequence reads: CASSHAWGKREGHEQYF. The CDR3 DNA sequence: TGTGCCAGCAGCCACGCGTGGGGGAAGCGGGAGGGCCACGAGCAGTACTTC.

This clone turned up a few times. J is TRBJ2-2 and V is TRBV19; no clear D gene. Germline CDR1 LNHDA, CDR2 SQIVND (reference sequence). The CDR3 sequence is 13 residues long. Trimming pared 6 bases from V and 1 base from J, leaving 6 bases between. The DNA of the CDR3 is TGTGCCAGTAGAGGCGGGAACACCGGGGAGCTGTTTTTT. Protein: CASRGGNTGELFF.

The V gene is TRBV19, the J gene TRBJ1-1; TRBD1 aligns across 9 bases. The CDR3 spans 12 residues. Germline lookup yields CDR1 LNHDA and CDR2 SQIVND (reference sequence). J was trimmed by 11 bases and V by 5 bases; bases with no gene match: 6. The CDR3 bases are TGTGCCAGTAGTCTAGGAGACAGGGGGGCTTTCTTT. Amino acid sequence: CASSLGDRGAFF.

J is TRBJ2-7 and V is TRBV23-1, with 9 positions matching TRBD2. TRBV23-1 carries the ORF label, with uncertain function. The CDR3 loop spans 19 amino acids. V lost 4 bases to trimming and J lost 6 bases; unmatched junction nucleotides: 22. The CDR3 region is CASSPPSGGTAPSESEQYF. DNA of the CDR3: TGCGCCAGCAGTCCGCCGAGCGGGGGGACGGCTCCAAGTGAGAGCGAGCAGTACTTC.

The CDR3 DNA reads TGTGCCAGCAGCTTAGCCCCCGTAGCGGGAGGTTCCTACGAGCAGTACTTC. Protein product: CASSLAPVAGGSYEQYF. This chain joins TRBV7-2 and TRBJ2-7; the match to TRBD2 covers 10 bases. Losses at the gene ends were 0 bases for V and 1 base for J; bases not matched to a gene: 6. This CDR3 region has 17 residues. Germline V gene lookup returns CDR1 SGHTA and CDR2 FQGNSA.

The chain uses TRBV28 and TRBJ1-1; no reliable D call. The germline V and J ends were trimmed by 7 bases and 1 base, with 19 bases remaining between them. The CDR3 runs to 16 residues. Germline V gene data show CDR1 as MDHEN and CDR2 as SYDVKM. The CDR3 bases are TGTGCCAGCAACCCCCCCGAGGTGGAGCCGAACACTGAAGCTTTCTTT. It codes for CASNPPEVEPNTEAFF.

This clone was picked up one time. CDR3 sequence reads: CASNADGSSDPDTQYF. CDR3 bases: TGTGCCAGTAACGCCGATGGTAGCTCAGATCCAGATACGCAGTATTTT. The chain joins TRBV19 to TRBJ2-3; D unresolved. CDR3 length equals 16 residues. Germline CDR1 LNHDA, CDR2 SQIVND (reference sequence). Trimming stripped 7 bases from V and 4 bases from J, with 21 bases between. Variable domain in full (rest from reference TRBV19 and TRBJ2-3): DGGITQSPKYLFRKEGQNVTLSCEQNLNHDAMYWYRQDPGQGLRLIYYSQIVNDFQKGDIAEGYSVSREKKESFPLTVTSAQKNPTAFYLCASNADGSSDPDTQYFGPGTRLTVL.

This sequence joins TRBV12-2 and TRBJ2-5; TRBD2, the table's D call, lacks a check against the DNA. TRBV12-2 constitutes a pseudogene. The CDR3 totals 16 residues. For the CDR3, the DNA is TGTGCAAGTCGCTTCGTCGGGAGGGCCCTCGGAGAGACCCAGTACTTC. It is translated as CASRFVGRALGETQYF.

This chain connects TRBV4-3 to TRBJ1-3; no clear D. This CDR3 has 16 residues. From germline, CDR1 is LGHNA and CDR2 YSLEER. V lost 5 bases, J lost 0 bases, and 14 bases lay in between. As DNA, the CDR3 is TGCGCCAGCAGCTACAGACGTAACACCTCTGGAAACACCATATATTTT. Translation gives CASSYRRNTSGNTIYF.

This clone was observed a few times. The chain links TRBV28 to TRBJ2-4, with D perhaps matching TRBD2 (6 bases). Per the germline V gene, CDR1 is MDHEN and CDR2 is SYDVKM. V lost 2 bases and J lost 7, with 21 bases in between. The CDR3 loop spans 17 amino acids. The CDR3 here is CASSLGRRGLPGNIQYF. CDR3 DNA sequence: TGTGCCAGCAGTTTAGGCCGCCGAGGACTACCGGGGAACATTCAGTACTTC.

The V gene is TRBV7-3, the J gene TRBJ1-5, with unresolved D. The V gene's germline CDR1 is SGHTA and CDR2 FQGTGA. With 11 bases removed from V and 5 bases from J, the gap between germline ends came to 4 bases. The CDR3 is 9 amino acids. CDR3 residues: CAGYQPQHF. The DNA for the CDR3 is TGTGCCGGCTATCAGCCCCAGCATTTT.

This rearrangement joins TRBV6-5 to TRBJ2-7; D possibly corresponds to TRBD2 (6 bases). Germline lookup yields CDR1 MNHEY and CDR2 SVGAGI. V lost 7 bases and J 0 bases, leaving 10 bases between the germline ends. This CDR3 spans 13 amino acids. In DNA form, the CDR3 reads TGTGCCAGCATGGAGGGCCCCTCCTACGAGCAGTACTTC. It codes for CASMEGPSYEQYF.

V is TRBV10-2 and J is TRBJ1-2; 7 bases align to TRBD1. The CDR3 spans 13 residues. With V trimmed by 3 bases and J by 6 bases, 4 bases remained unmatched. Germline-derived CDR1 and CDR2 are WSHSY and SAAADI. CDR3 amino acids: CASSEAGGNGYTF. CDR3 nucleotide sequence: TGCGCCAGCAGTGAAGCAGGGGGAAATGGCTACACCTTC.

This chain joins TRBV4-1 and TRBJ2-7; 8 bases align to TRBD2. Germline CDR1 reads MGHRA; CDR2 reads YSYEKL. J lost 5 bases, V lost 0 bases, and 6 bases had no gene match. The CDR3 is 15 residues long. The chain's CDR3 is CASSQEGREVNEQYF. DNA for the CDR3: TGCGCCAGCAGCCAAGAGGGGCGGGAGGTGAACGAGCAGTACTTC.

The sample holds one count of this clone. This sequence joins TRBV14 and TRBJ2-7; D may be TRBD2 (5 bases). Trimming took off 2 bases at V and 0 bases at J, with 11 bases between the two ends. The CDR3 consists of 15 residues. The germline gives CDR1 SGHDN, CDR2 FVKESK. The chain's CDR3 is CASSQSTGSSYEQYF. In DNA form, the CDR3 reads TGTGCCAGCAGCCAAAGTACTGGGAGCTCCTACGAGCAGTACTTC.

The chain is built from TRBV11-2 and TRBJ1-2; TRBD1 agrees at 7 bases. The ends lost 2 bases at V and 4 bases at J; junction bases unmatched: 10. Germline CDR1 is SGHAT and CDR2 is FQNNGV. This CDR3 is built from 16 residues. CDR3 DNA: TGTGCCAGCAGCTTAAGGGGGCCCTCGGTGGGCTATGGCTACACCTTC. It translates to CASSLRGPSVGYGYTF.